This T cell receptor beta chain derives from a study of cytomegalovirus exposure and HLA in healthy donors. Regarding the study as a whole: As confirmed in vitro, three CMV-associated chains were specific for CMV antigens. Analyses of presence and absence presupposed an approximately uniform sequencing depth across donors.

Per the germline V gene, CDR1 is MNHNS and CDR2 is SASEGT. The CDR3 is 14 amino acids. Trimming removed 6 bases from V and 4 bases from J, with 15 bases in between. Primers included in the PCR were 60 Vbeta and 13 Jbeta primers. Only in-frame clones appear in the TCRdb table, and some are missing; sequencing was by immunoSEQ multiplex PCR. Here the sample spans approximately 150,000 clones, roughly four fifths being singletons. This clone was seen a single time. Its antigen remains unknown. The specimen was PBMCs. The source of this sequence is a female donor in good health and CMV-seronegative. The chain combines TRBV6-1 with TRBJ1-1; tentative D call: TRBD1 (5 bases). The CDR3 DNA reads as TGTGCCAGCAGCGGAGGTCCCGGGGGCACTGAAGCTTTCTTT. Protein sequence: CASSGGPGGTEAFF.